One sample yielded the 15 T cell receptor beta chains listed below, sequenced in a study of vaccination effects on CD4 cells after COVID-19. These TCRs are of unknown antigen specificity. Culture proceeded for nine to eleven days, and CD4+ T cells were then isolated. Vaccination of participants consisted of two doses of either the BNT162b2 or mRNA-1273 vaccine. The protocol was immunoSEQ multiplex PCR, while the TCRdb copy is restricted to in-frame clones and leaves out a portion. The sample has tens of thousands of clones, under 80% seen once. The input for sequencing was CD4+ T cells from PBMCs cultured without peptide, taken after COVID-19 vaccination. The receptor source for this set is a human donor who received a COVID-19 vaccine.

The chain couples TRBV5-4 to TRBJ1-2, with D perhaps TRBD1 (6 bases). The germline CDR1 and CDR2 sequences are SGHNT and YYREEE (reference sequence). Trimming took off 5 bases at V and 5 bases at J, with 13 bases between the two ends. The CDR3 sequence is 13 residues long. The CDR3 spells CASRPQGLYGYTF. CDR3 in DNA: TGTGCCAGCAGGCCACAGGGCCTATATGGCTACACCTTC.

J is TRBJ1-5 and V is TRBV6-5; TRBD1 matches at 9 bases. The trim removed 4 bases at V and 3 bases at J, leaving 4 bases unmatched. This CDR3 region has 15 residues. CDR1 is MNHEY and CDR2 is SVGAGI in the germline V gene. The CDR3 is CASSSGTGINQPQHF. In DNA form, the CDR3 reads TGTGCCAGCAGTTCCGGGACAGGGATCAATCAGCCCCAGCATTTT.

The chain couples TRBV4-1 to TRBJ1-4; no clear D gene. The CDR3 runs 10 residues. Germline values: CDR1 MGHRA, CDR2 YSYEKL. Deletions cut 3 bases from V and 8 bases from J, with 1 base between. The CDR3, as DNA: TGCGCCAGCAGCCACGAAAAACTGTTTTTT. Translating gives CASSHEKLFF.

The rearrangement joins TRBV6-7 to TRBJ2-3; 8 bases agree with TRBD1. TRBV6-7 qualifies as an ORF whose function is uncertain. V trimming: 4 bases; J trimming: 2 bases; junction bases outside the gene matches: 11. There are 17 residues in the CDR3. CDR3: CASSFLGTGGYTDTQYF. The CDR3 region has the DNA TGTGCCAGCAGTTTTCTCGGGACAGGCGGGTACACAGATACGCAGTATTTT.

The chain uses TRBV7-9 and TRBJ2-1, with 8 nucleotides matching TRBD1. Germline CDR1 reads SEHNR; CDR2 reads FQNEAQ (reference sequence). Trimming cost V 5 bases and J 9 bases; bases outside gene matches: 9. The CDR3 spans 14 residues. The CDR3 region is CASSPRQGPTEQFF. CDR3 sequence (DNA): TGTGCCAGCAGCCCGAGACAGGGGCCAACTGAGCAGTTCTTC. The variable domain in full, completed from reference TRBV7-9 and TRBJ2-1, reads DTGVSQNPRHKITKRGQNVTFRCDPISEHNRLYWYRQTLGQGPEFLTYFQNEAQLEKSRLLSDRFSAERPKGSFSTLEIQRTEQGDSAMYLCASSPRQGPTEQFFGPGTRLTVL.

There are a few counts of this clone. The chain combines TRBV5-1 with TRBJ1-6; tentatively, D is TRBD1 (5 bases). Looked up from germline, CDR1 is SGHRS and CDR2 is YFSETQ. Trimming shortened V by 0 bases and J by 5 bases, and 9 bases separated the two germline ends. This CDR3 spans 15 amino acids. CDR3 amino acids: CASSLVTGNNSPLHF. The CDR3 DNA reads TGCGCCAGCAGCTTGGTAACAGGCAATAATTCACCCCTCCACTTT.

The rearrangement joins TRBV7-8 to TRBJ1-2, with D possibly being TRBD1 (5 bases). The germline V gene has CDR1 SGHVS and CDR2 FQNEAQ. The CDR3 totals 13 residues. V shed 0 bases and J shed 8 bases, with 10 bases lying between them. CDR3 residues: CASSLAGQGGYTF. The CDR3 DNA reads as TGTGCCAGCAGCTTAGCCGGCCAGGGCGGCTACACCTTC.

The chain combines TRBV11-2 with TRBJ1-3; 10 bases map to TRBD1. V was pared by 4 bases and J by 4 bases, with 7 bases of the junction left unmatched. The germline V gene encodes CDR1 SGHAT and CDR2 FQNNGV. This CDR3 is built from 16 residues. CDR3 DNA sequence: TGTGCCAGCAGCTCAATGACAGGGGGCAGCGGAAACACCATATATTTT. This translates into CASSSMTGGSGNTIYF.

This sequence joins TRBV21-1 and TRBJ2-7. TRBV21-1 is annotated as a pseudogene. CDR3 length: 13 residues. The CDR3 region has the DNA TGTGCCAGCAGCAAAGTAAGGCATGGCGAGCAGTACGTC. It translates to CASSKVRHGEQYV.

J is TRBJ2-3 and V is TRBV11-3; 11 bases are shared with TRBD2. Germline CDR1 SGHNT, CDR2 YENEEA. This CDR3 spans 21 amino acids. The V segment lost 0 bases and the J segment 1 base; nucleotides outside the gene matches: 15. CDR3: CASSLEGPGLAVSQGTDTQYF. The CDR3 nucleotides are TGTGCCAGCAGCTTAGAGGGACCGGGACTAGCGGTATCCCAGGGCACAGATACGCAGTATTTT.

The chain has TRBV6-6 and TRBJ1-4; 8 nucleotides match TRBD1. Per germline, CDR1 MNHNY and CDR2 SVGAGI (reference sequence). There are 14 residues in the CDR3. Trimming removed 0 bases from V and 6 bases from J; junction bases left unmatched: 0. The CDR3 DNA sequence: TGTGCCAGCAGTTACTCGACAGGGGATGAAAAACTGTTTTTT. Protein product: CASSYSTGDEKLFF.

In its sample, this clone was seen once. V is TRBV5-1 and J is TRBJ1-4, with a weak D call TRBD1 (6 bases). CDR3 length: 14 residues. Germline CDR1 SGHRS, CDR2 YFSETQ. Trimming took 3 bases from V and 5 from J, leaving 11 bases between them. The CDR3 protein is CASSSGQRNEKLFF. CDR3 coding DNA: TGCGCCAGCAGCTCCGGACAGAGGAATGAAAAACTGTTTTTT.

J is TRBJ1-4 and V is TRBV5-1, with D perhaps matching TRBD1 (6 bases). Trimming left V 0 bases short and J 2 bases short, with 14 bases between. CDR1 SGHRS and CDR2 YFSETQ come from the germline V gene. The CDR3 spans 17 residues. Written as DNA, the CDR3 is TGCGCCAGCAGCTTGGTTGGGGGGCTAAGGACTAATGAAAAACTGTTTTTT. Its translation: CASSLVGGLRTNEKLFF.

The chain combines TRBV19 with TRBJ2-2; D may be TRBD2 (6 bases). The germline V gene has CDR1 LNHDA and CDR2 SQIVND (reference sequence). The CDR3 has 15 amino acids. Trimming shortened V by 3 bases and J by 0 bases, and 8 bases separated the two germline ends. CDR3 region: CASSMGLPNTGELFF. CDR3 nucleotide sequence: TGTGCCAGTAGTATGGGACTCCCGAACACCGGGGAGCTGTTTTTT.

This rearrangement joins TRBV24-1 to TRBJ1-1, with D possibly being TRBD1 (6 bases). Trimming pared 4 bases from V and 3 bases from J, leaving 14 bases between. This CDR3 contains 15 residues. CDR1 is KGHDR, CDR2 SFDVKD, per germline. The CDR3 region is CATSDASTGDTEAFF. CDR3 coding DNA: TGTGCCACCAGTGACGCGTCGACAGGAGACACTGAAGCTTTCTTT.